The 31 T cell receptor beta chains presented below share a single source sample, sequenced in a study of blood T cell repertoires in COVID-19. TCRdb's table, derived via immunoSEQ multiplex PCR, lists solely in-frame clones and lacks some. The sample contains 140,000 to 150,000 clones, 80% to 90% of which appear only once. The sequencing input was peripheral blood. The receptors shown here come from a man aged 45-60 years who had recovered from COVID-19.

This clone was seen only once. The gene calls are TRBV2 and TRBJ2-7; 7 bases are a match to TRBD1. With V trimmed by 6 bases and J by 4 bases, 6 bases remained unmatched. The CDR3 totals 13 residues. Per the germline V gene, CDR1 is SNHLY and CDR2 is FYNNEI. Here the CDR3 reads CASSLGTVYEQYF. The CDR3 nucleotides read TGTGCCAGCAGCCTTGGGACAGTTTACGAGCAGTACTTC.

As DNA, the CDR3 is TGTGCCAGCAGCGTAGGCGAGACAGGGGTTTACGAGCAGTACTTC. It specifies CASSVGETGVYEQYF. This chain links TRBV9 with TRBJ2-7; 8 nucleotides line up with TRBD1. The junction had 6 bases not matched to a gene; V was cut back by 0 bases and J by 4 bases. CDR3 size: 15 residues. The germline V gene encodes CDR1 SGDLS and CDR2 YYNGEE.

In the case of this clone: Different DNA sequences within this sample yield the same CDR3. The chain combines TRBV2 with TRBJ1-1, with 8 nucleotides matching TRBD1. V dropped 4 bases and J dropped 2; count of bases not matched to a gene: 3. The CDR3 sequence is 14 residues long. Germline CDR1 and CDR2: SNHLY and FYNNEI. The CDR3 DNA follows: TGTGCCAGCAGTGTGGACAGGGTCAACACTGAAGCTTTCTTT. This encodes CASSVDRVNTEAFF.

The V and J genes are TRBV11-2 and TRBJ2-1; D possibly corresponds to TRBD1 (5 bases). The V end lost 0 bases, the J end lost 3 bases, and 9 bases lay between the germline ends. The CDR3 loop spans 15 amino acids. Germline V gene sequence: CDR1 SGHAT, CDR2 FQNNGV. The DNA for the CDR3 is TGTGCCAGCAGCTTAGATGTGCAGGGCTACAATGAGCAGTTCTTC. This codes for CASSLDVQGYNEQFF.

This sequence joins TRBV10-3 and TRBJ1-2; 10 bases map to TRBD1. The CDR3 spans 15 residues. V lost 8 bases to trimming and J lost 4 bases; unmatched junction nucleotides: 10. The germline gives CDR1 ENHRY, CDR2 SYGVKD. CDR3 DNA sequence: TGTGCCATCGCCGGGACAGGGGTCGCTACCTATGGCTACACCTTC. As protein: CAIAGTGVATYGYTF.

The chain has TRBV21-1 and TRBJ2-5; the D call in the table, TRBD2, was not verified against the DNA. TRBV21-1 is a listed pseudogene. The CDR3 runs to 10 residues. For the CDR3, the DNA is TGTGCCAGTCCGCGGGAGACCCAGTACTTC. Protein sequence: CASPRETQYF.

The genes are TRBV7-9 and TRBJ2-1; weak D call: TRBD1 (7 bases). There are 14 residues in the CDR3. V lost 1 base, J lost 8 bases, and 12 bases lay in between. Germline V lookup: CDR1 SEHNR, CDR2 FQNEAQ (reference sequence). CDR3 bases: TGTGCCAGCAGCTTAGGGAGGGGGCTAGATGAGCAGTTCTTC. Amino acid sequence: CASSLGRGLDEQFF.

The CDR3 coding sequence is TGTGCCAGTAGTATAAGTGCGGTTGGCGGCCTCTCCATTGGTGAGCAGTTCTTC. Translated: CASSISAVGGLSIGEQFF. The chain recombines TRBV19 with TRBJ2-1; D remains ambiguous. The germline V gene encodes CDR1 LNHDA and CDR2 SQIVND (reference sequence). This CDR3 has 18 amino acids. The V end lost 2 bases, the J end lost 9 bases, and 26 bases lay between the germline ends.

The DNA of the CDR3 is TGTGCCAGCAGTCCGGACAGGGGAAACTATGGCTACACCTTC. The encoded protein is CASSPDRGNYGYTF. The rearrangement uses TRBV6-5 and TRBJ1-2; 9 nucleotides match TRBD1. Trimming removed 5 bases from V and 2 bases from J; junction bases left unmatched: 3. CDR1 MNHEY and CDR2 SVGAGI come from the germline V gene. The CDR3 contains 14 residues.

V and J are TRBV6-2 or TRBV6-3 and TRBJ2-3, with 12 bases that match TRBD2. CDR1 and CDR2 (germline): MNHEY, SVGEGT. The J segment lost 0 bases and the V segment lost 2 bases, leaving 12 bases of the junction unmatched. The CDR3 runs 20 residues. DNA of the CDR3: TGTGCCAGCAGTTACCCCCTCGGGCTAGCGGGGGGGCCTAGCACAGATACGCAGTATTTT. Translation gives CASSYPLGLAGGPSTDTQYF.

V usage is TRBV7-9 and J usage is TRBJ1-2; D perhaps matches TRBD1 (6 bases). CDR1 and CDR2 from the germline V gene are SEHNR and FQNEAQ (reference sequence). Trimming left V 10 bases short and J 2 bases short, with 20 bases between. The CDR3 extends over 15 amino acids. CDR3 bases: TGTGCCACGATCAACTGGACAGCATTAAACTATGGCTACACCTTC. The encoded protein is CATINWTALNYGYTF. Drawing the rest from reference TRBV7-9 and TRBJ1-2, the complete variable domain is DTGVSQNPRHKITKRGQNVTFRCDPISEHNRLYWYRQTLGQGPEFLTYFQNEAQLEKSRLLSDRFSAERPKGSFSTLEIQRTEQGDSAMYLCATINWTALNYGYTFGSGTRLTVV.

J is TRBJ1-2 and V is TRBV12-3 or TRBV12-4, with D hard to call. This CDR3 contains 12 residues. V gave up 5 bases and J gave up 7 bases, with 11 bases separating them. The CDR3 sequence is CASSQHMAGYTF. Here the CDR3 DNA reads TGTGCCAGCAGTCAACATATGGCTGGCTACACCTTC.

J is TRBJ2-3 and V is TRBV13, with 7 bases lining up with TRBD1. J was trimmed by 8 bases and V by 3 bases; bases with no gene match: 5. The germline V gene encodes CDR1 PRHDT and CDR2 FYEKMQ (reference sequence). This CDR3 comprises 13 residues. The CDR3 sequence is CASSFDSGGTQYF. The CDR3 DNA reads TGTGCCAGCAGCTTCGATTCAGGGGGTACGCAGTATTTT.

The chain is built from TRBV11-2 and TRBJ1-2; weak D call: TRBD1 (6 bases). The germline CDR1 and CDR2 sequences are SGHAT and FQNNGV. This CDR3 contains 16 residues. Trimming cost V 5 bases and J 8 bases, with 24 bases left between them. As DNA, the CDR3 is TGTGCCAGCAGCCCGAGGGTAGGGGGACGGGGCGAGGGCTACACCTTC. Its protein product is CASSPRVGGRGEGYTF. Full variable domain (outside the CDR3, taken from reference TRBV11-2 and TRBJ1-2): EAGVAQSPRYKIIEKRQSVAFWCNPISGHATLYWYQQILGQGPKLLIQFQNNGVVDDSQLPKDRFSAERLKGVDSTLKIQPAKLEDSAVYLCASSPRVGGRGEGYTFGSGTRLTVV.

As regards this clone: This sample also contains other DNA sequences that code for the same CDR3. The J gene is TRBJ1-1, the V gene TRBV5-1; D is unresolved. Trimming took 0 bases from V and 4 from J, leaving 7 bases between them. This CDR3 has 13 amino acids. The germline gives CDR1 SGHRS, CDR2 YFSETQ. The CDR3 region is CASSLERGTEAFF. The CDR3 DNA reads TGCGCCAGCAGCTTGGAGAGAGGCACTGAAGCTTTCTTT.

In nucleotides, the CDR3 is TGTGCCAGCAGCTTAGGGCAGGTTATGACCTCTGGGGCCAACGTCCTGACTTTC. Its translation is CASSLGQVMTSGANVLTF. This chain links TRBV7-9 with TRBJ2-6; D call uncertain. CDR1 is SEHNR, CDR2 FQNEAQ, per germline (reference sequence). This CDR3 comprises 18 residues. The V end was cut by 1 base, the J end by 0 bases, with 13 bases between.

The rearrangement joins TRBV5-1 to TRBJ1-4; tentatively, D is TRBD1 (6 bases). The CDR3 is 14 residues long. Germline V CDR1 and CDR2: SGHRS, YFSETQ. V lost 0 bases, J lost 5 bases, and 8 bases lay in between. The CDR3 DNA reads as TGCGCCAGCAGCTTGGGGACAGCGAATGAAAAACTGTTTTTT. Translating it yields CASSLGTANEKLFF.

This chain connects TRBV3-1 (or the pseudogene TRBV3-2) to TRBJ2-7, with TRBD1 matching 8 bases. There are 15 residues in the CDR3. Germline loops: CDR1 LGHDT, CDR2 YNNKEL (reference sequence). V lost 0 bases and J lost 7; bases outside the gene matches: 8. The CDR3 loop reads CASSQDSRTGREQYF. The CDR3 DNA reads TGTGCCAGCAGCCAAGATTCGAGGACAGGGCGGGAGCAGTACTTC.

This rearrangement joins TRBV3-1 (or the pseudogene TRBV3-2) to TRBJ1-1, with 11 bases that match TRBD1. Unmatched junction bases numbered 7, after V lost 4 bases and J lost 6 bases. Per germline, CDR1 LGHDT and CDR2 YNNKEL (reference sequence). This CDR3 contains 15 residues. This CDR3 reads CASSPQDRGRSEAFF. CDR3 in DNA: TGTGCCAGCAGCCCTCAGGACAGGGGGCGGTCTGAAGCTTTCTTT.

This sequence joins TRBV6-5 and TRBJ2-7; possible D gene TRBD1, 5 bases. V lost 7 bases to trimming and J lost 5 bases, with 21 bases between them. This CDR3 region has 15 residues. Germline values: CDR1 MNHEY, CDR2 SVGAGI. The CDR3, as DNA: TGTGCCAGCACCAGGGCACGGACGGACACCCACGAGCAGTACTTC. Protein sequence: CASTRARTDTHEQYF.

The genes are TRBV4-2 and TRBJ2-7, with D perhaps matching TRBD2 (6 bases). The length of the CDR3 is 14 residues. Trimming left V 0 bases short and J 3 bases short, with 9 bases between. Germline assignment: CDR1 LGHNA and CDR2 YNFKEQ. CDR3 sequence (DNA): TGTGCCAGCAGCCAAGATTCGGAGGGCTACGAGCAGTACTTC. It translates to CASSQDSEGYEQYF.

The V and J genes are TRBV5-5 and TRBJ2-7, with a weak D call TRBD2 (6 bases). V was clipped by 1 base and J by 1 base, with 12 bases between them. The CDR3 spans 15 residues. From germline, CDR1 is SGHKS and CDR2 YYEKEE (reference sequence). CDR3 DNA: TGTGCCAGCAGCTTGTCCGGGGGTCTGTCCTACGAGCAGTACTTC. Its protein product is CASSLSGGLSYEQYF. Full variable domain (outside the CDR3, taken from reference TRBV5-5 and TRBJ2-7): DAGVTQSPTHLIKTRGQQVTLRCSPISGHKSVSWYQQVLGQGPQFIFQYYEKEERGRGNFPDRFSARQFPNYSSELNVNALLLGDSALYLCASSLSGGLSYEQYFGPGTRLTVT.

The genes are TRBV30 and TRBJ2-7; 9 bases match TRBD1. Trimming cost V 6 bases and J 6 bases; bases outside gene matches: 9. The CDR3 length is 13 residues. Germline V CDR1 and CDR2: GTSNPN, SVGIG (reference sequence). The CDR3 spells CACPGQGLVEQYF. The DNA for the CDR3 is TGTGCCTGTCCGGGACAGGGTTTGGTCGAGCAGTACTTC.

The V call is TRBV2, the J call TRBJ2-7, with a tentative D call TRBD2 (6 bases). Germline CDR1 and CDR2: SNHLY and FYNNEI. Trimming took 2 bases from V and 0 from J, leaving 11 bases between them. CDR3 length: 15 residues. The CDR3, as DNA: TGTGCCAGCAGTGAACAGGGACTTAGCTCCTACGAGCAGTACTTC. It translates to CASSEQGLSSYEQYF.

This chain links TRBV5-4 with TRBJ1-2; 7 bases match TRBD1. V lost 3 bases to trimming and J lost 1 base; unmatched junction nucleotides: 6. Germline CDR1 is SGHNT and CDR2 is YYREEE (reference sequence). The length of the CDR3 is 15 residues. The CDR3 sequence is CASSSMTGSNYGYTF. CDR3 DNA sequence: TGTGCCAGCAGCTCTATGACAGGGAGTAACTATGGCTACACCTTC.

V gene TRBV7-6 combines with J gene TRBJ2-1; TRBD2 matches at 11 bases. Germline values: CDR1 SGHVS, CDR2 FNYEAQ. There are 17 residues in the CDR3. J lost 7 bases, V lost 0 bases, and 8 bases had no gene match. Written as DNA, the CDR3 is TGTGCCAGCAGCTTAGCTCCGTTAGCGGGGGGGTCTAATGAGCAGTTCTTC. Protein product: CASSLAPLAGGSNEQFF.

The chain is built from TRBV7-4 and TRBJ2-4; D is possibly TRBD2 (7 bases). V was trimmed by 5 bases and J by 8 bases, leaving 19 bases between them. CDR1 and CDR2 (germline): SGHVT, SQSDAQ. This CDR3 comprises 15 residues. The CDR3 region is CASSICRGGQHIQYF. For the CDR3, the DNA is TGTGCCAGCAGCATATGTAGGGGGGGCCAACACATTCAGTACTTC.

The chain is built from TRBV21-1 and TRBJ2-7; the DNA was not used to check the table's D call, TRBD1. TRBV21-1 is designated a pseudogene. The CDR3 is 17 amino acids. The CDR3 loop is CASIHVSGTGKTAGQYF. The CDR3 DNA reads TGTGCCAGCATACATGTGTCCGGGACAGGGAAAACAGCGGGGCAGTACTTC.

This chain connects TRBV5-1 to TRBJ1-1; D unclear. Trimming removed 0 bases at V and 4 bases at J, with 10 bases between. This CDR3 region has 14 residues. Germline assignment: CDR1 SGHRS and CDR2 YFSETQ. The CDR3 nucleotides are TGCGCCAGCAGCTTGGAAGGGAGGTCCACTGAAGCTTTCTTT. It encodes CASSLEGRSTEAFF.

This chain links TRBV6-5 with TRBJ2-5; 8 nucleotides align to TRBD2. Trimming took 0 bases from V and 5 from J; bases not matched to a gene: 5. The CDR3 length is 15 residues. Per germline, CDR1 MNHEY and CDR2 SVGAGI. The CDR3 sequence: CASSYSPSGFETQYF. CDR3 in DNA: TGTGCCAGCAGTTACTCACCTAGCGGGTTTGAGACCCAGTACTTC.

This chain connects TRBV7-2 to TRBJ1-2; no clear D. Germline assignment: CDR1 SGHTA and CDR2 FQGNSA. V gave up 5 bases and J gave up 0 bases, with 13 bases separating them. CDR3 length: 15 residues. The CDR3 here is CASSPQHLANYGYTF. Written as DNA, the CDR3 is TGTGCCAGCAGCCCCCAGCACCTAGCTAACTATGGCTACACCTTC.